Listed below are T cell receptor beta chains from one sample, sequenced in a study of CD8 T cells in ankylosing spondylitis. One entry per CDR3 protein, called by TCRdb with MiXCR from the 5' RACE reads. The sample carries over 130,000 distinct CDR3 sequences, more than 40% recorded once. Material for sequencing was synovial fluid, either unsorted or a sorted T cell fraction (not recorded which). These receptors came from a male donor with ankylosing spondylitis. CDR3s include the opening cysteine and the closing phenylalanine or tryptophan. The D gene is left open where the match is weak. A clone size is listed for some rows: how often the clone was seen (once, few, many), or a class if it is expanded.

TRBV3-1	NA	NA	TRBJ2-7	TGTGCCAGCAGCCAAGATGGGGCCTACGAGCAGTACTTC	CASSQDGAYEQYF
TRBV2	few	NA	TRBJ1-2	TGTGCCAGCAGTGAATTATTCGGGGCGGGGAACCGTGGCTACACCTTC	CASSELFGAGNRGYTF
TRBV7-7	NA	NA	TRBJ2-1	TGTGCCAGCAGCTTATACAGGGCTGGTGAGCAGTTCTTC	CASSLYRAGEQFF
TRBV20-1	few	NA	TRBJ1-2	TGCAGTGCCGACCCGACAGATAACTATGGCTACACCTTC	CSADPTDNYGYTF
TRBV27	few	TRBD1	TRBJ1-4	TGTGCCAGCAGGACCCCCAGGGACAGTGAAAAACTGTTTTTT	CASRTPRDSEKLFF
TRBV10-2	few	NA	TRBJ1-1	TGCGCCAGCAGTGAAAACCCAGGGACCACTGAAGCTTTCTTT	CASSENPGTTEAFF
TRBV20-1	NA	NA	TRBJ2-3	TGCAGTGCTAGAGATGGGGGGGGGCCCGGAGATACGCAGTATTTT	CSARDGGGPGDTQYF
TRBV6-2/TRBV6-3	NA	NA	TRBJ2-1	TGTGCCAGCAGGGAGGAGAGCTCCTACAATGAGCAGTTCTTC	CASREESSYNEQFF
TRBV28	NA	NA	TRBJ1-2	TGTGCCAGCGGGGGAGATCCAGGGGAATATGGCTACACCTTC	CASGGDPGEYGYTF
TRBV5-1	few	TRBD2	TRBJ2-1	TGCGCCAGCAGCTTGTGGGGGGGGGTATACAATGAGCAGTTCTTC	CASSLWGGVYNEQFF
TRBV13	NA	TRBD2	TRBJ2-3	TGTGCCAGCAGCTGGACTAGCGGGAGTGTCAGAGATACGCAGTATTTT	CASSWTSGSVRDTQYF
TRBV27	NA	NA	TRBJ2-1	TGTGCCAGCAGTTTTCTAGCGCAGTTGAAAAATGAGCAGTTCTTC	CASSFLAQLKNEQFF
TRBV5-1	few	NA	TRBJ2-2	TGCGCCAGCAGCTGTAGCGTACCCTGCACCGGGGAGCTGTTTTTT	CASSCSVPCTGELFF
TRBV6-4	NA	TRBD2	TRBJ2-3	TGTGCCAGCAGTGACTCCCCTAGCGGGGGGGCCGATACGCAGTATTTT	CASSDSPSGGADTQYF
TRBV2	few	NA	TRBJ1-1	TGTGCCAGCAGTGAATGGGGCGTAGGGACTGAAGCTTTCTTT	CASSEWGVGTEAFF
TRBV29-1	few	NA	TRBJ1-4	TGCAGCGTTGAGGAGGGCAGGGGAGGTTTTAAAGAAAAACTGTTTTTT	CSVEEGRGGFKEKLFF
TRBV7-9	NA	NA	TRBJ1-6	TGTGCCAGCAGCCCACGACAAGGACGGGGTAATTCACCCCTCCACTTT	CASSPRQGRGNSPLHF
TRBV5-1	NA	NA	TRBJ2-7	TGCGCCAGCACCGGGACAAATACCTACGAGCAGTACTTC	CASTGTNTYEQYF